The 24 T cell receptor beta chains presented below share a single source sample, sequenced in a study of cytomegalovirus exposure and HLA in healthy donors (dated by TCRdb to about 2017). Receptors were amplified or captured by the immunoSEQ multiplex PCR assay. The multiplex PCR relied on a mix of 60 forward primers for TCR Vbeta segments and 13 reverse primers for TCR Jbeta segments. The immuneACCESS repertoire file appears here via TCRdb, limited to in-frame rearrangements. These files lack a portion of the clones; in checked studies, under half of the deficit traces to unresolved V genes, and the cause of the others is not known. The sample table holds roughly 230,000 clones, of which approximately 85% were seen once. The ten largest clones add up to 0.2% to 0.25% of the sample. Sequenced input: PBMCs. The receptors here all came from a girl aged 2 to 10 in good health and CMV-seronegative.

This chain connects TRBV10-2 to TRBJ2-3; 8 nucleotides match TRBD2. Per germline, CDR1 WSHSY and CDR2 SAAADI. V lost 10 bases to trimming and J lost 3 bases; unmatched junction nucleotides: 6. This CDR3 has 13 residues. CDR3 coding DNA: TGCGCCATCGCCGGGACTAGAACAGATACGCAGTATTTT. It translates to CAIAGTRTDTQYF.

The gene calls are TRBV6-4 and TRBJ1-1; 7 nucleotides line up with TRBD1. Germline V lookup: CDR1 MRHNA, CDR2 SNTAGT. The CDR3 spans 16 residues. The V gene end was trimmed by 2 bases and the J gene end by 0 bases; junction bases not matched to a gene: 6. CDR3 sequence (DNA): TGTGCCAGCAGTGACCAACAGGGGACCATGAACACTGAAGCTTTCTTT. Its protein is CASSDQQGTMNTEAFF.

This rearrangement joins TRBV4-1 to TRBJ1-2; TRBD1 matches at 7 bases. Germline loops: CDR1 MGHRA, CDR2 YSYEKL. V lost 2 bases and J lost 5; bases outside the gene matches: 8. CDR3 size: 15 residues. CDR3 sequence (DNA): TGCGCCAGCAGCCAACCGACAGGGAGAAAATATGGCTACACCTTC. Translated: CASSQPTGRKYGYTF.

The V gene is TRBV18, the J gene TRBJ2-3; D is possibly TRBD2 (6 bases). CDR1 and CDR2 (germline): KGHSH, LQKENI. Trimming took 1 base from V and 2 from J, leaving 13 bases between them. This CDR3 has 16 residues. The CDR3 coding sequence is TGTGCCAGCTCACCACAAGTGTTAGCGGCCACAGATACGCAGTATTTT. Amino acid sequence: CASSPQVLAATDTQYF.

The V gene is TRBV25-1, the J gene TRBJ1-1; 7 bases are a match to TRBD1. The CDR3 runs 15 residues. Germline V gene data show CDR1 as MGHDK and CDR2 as SYGVNS. V lost 3 bases to trimming and J lost 2 bases; unmatched junction nucleotides: 6. The CDR3 nucleotides are TGTGCCAGCAGTGACGTGGACAGGTACAACACTGAAGCTTTCTTT. The encoded protein is CASSDVDRYNTEAFF.

The rearrangement uses TRBV9 and TRBJ2-3, with D possibly TRBD2 on 5 matching bases. Trimming took off 2 bases at V and 4 bases at J, with 8 bases between the two ends. There are 13 residues in the CDR3. Per germline, CDR1 SGDLS and CDR2 YYNGEE. DNA of the CDR3: TGTGCCAGCAGCGTCCTAGCCCCAGATACGCAGTATTTT. It is translated as CASSVLAPDTQYF. The full variable domain, its missing parts supplied by reference TRBV9 and TRBJ2-3, is DSGVTQTPKHLITATGQRVTLRCSPRSGDLSVYWYQQSLDQGLQFLIQYYNGEERAKGNILERFSAQQFPDLHSELNLSSLELGDSALYFCASSVLAPDTQYFGPGTRLTVL.

V and J are TRBV30 and TRBJ2-3; D is perhaps TRBD1 (7 bases). This CDR3 has 15 amino acids. V was trimmed by 0 bases and J by 0 bases, leaving 10 bases between them. Per the germline V gene, CDR1 is GTSNPN and CDR2 is SVGIG (reference sequence). The CDR3 nucleotides are TGTGCCTGGAGTGTCGGGGGACAGAGCACAGATACGCAGTATTTT. Amino acids: CAWSVGGQSTDTQYF.

The chain links TRBV6-5 to TRBJ1-3; D not certain. The ends were cut back, 6 bases at V and 0 bases at J, with 12 bases in the middle. The CDR3 length is 15 residues. Germline V lookup: CDR1 MNHEY, CDR2 SVGAGI. CDR3 in amino acids: CASRTTLSSGNTIYF. The DNA of the CDR3 is TGTGCCAGCAGGACGACACTTAGCTCTGGAAACACCATATATTTT.

This chain links TRBV5-1 with TRBJ2-7; possible D gene TRBD1, 5 bases. V was clipped by 1 base and J by 2 bases, with 13 bases between them. Germline values: CDR1 SGHRS, CDR2 YFSETQ. The CDR3 extends over 15 amino acids. CDR3 DNA: TGCGCCAGCAGCTTGCTGCAGGGAAGACCCTACGAGCAGTACTTC. This gives the protein CASSLLQGRPYEQYF.

V is TRBV6-1 and J is TRBJ2-1, with a tentative D call TRBD1 (5 bases). The CDR3 extends over 14 amino acids. V lost 6 bases and J lost 3, with 12 bases in between. From germline, CDR1 is MNHNS and CDR2 SASEGT. The CDR3 here is CASSWGRDYNEQFF. The CDR3 bases are TGTGCCAGCAGCTGGGGCAGGGACTACAATGAGCAGTTCTTC.

The chain combines TRBV27 with TRBJ2-1; 8 bases fit TRBD1. CDR3 size: 15 residues. Germline lookup yields CDR1 MNHEY and CDR2 SMNVEV (reference sequence). V shed 2 bases, J shed 8 bases, and the junction held 8 bases outside the gene matches. The DNA for the CDR3 is TGTGCCAGCAGTTTAGGCACAGGGGGATGGGATGAGCAGTTCTTC. Encoded protein: CASSLGTGGWDEQFF.

V is TRBV6-6 and J is TRBJ2-5; the match to TRBD2 covers 9 bases. This CDR3 is 14 amino acids long. Germline V gene sequence: CDR1 MNHNY, CDR2 SVGAGI (reference sequence). V lost 8 bases to trimming and J lost 5 bases; unmatched junction nucleotides: 9. CDR3 loop: CASAPSGAKETQYF. Written as DNA, the CDR3 is TGTGCCAGCGCGCCTAGCGGGGCGAAGGAGACCCAGTACTTC.

The chain uses TRBV2 and TRBJ1-2; D gene uncertain. In germline, CDR1 is SNHLY, CDR2 FYNNEI. Trimming shortened V by 3 bases and J by 1 base, and 6 bases separated the two germline ends. The CDR3 has 13 residues. The CDR3 DNA reads TGTGCCAGCAGTGATCAGATTAACTATGGCTACACCTTC. It yields the protein CASSDQINYGYTF. Full variable domain (remainder filled in from reference TRBV2 and TRBJ1-2): EPEVTQTPSHQVTQMGQEVILRCVPISNHLYFYWYRQILGQKVEFLVSFYNNEISEKSEIFDDQFSVERPDGSNFTLKIRSTKLEDSAMYFCASSDQINYGYTFGSGTRLTVV.

The V and J genes are TRBV6-6 and TRBJ1-5, with D tentatively TRBD1 (5 bases). This CDR3 region has 15 residues. V was cut by 6 bases and J by 4 bases, with 16 bases left in between. Germline values: CDR1 MNHNY, CDR2 SVGAGI (reference sequence). The CDR3 here is CASSPTGGRNQPQHF. CDR3 coding DNA: TGTGCCAGCAGCCCCACCGGGGGGAGAAATCAGCCCCAGCATTTT.

The chain links TRBV6-1 to TRBJ1-4; 9 nucleotides line up with TRBD1. Germline V gene lookup returns CDR1 MNHNS and CDR2 SASEGT. The CDR3 sequence is 14 residues long. Trimming took 6 bases from V and 8 from J; bases not matched to a gene: 7. This chain's CDR3 is CASRTGTGIEKLFF. CDR3 in DNA: TGTGCCAGCAGAACCGGGACAGGGATCGAAAAACTGTTTTTT.

This chain connects TRBV30 to TRBJ2-7; D may be TRBD2 (6 bases). Germline loops: CDR1 GTSNPN, CDR2 SVGIG (reference sequence). V was trimmed by 4 bases and J by 3 bases, leaving 19 bases between them. The CDR3 spans 15 residues. The CDR3 loop is CAWTSPGGDLYEQYF. CDR3 coding DNA: TGTGCCTGGACCAGTCCTGGCGGGGATCTCTACGAGCAGTACTTC.

The chain combines TRBV18 with TRBJ1-1, with 7 bases aligning to TRBD1. This CDR3 has 15 amino acids. Per the germline V gene, CDR1 is KGHSH and CDR2 is LQKENI. The J segment lost 0 bases and the V segment lost 2 bases, leaving 3 bases of the junction unmatched. The CDR3 reads CASSPSGTVNTEAFF. The CDR3 DNA sequence: TGTGCCAGCTCACCATCCGGGACAGTGAACACTGAAGCTTTCTTT.

V usage is TRBV19 and J usage is TRBJ2-1; TRBD2 matches 8 bases. CDR3 length: 15 residues. V was clipped by 5 bases and J by 3 bases; unmatched bases: 6. Germline V gene lookup returns CDR1 LNHDA and CDR2 SQIVND (reference sequence). CDR3 residues: CASSGGRSYYNEQFF. DNA of the CDR3: TGTGCCAGTAGTGGCGGGAGGAGCTACTACAATGAGCAGTTCTTC.

The rearrangement joins TRBV5-6 to TRBJ1-2; 8 positions match TRBD1. V lost 3 bases, J lost 5 bases, and 12 bases stayed unmatched. The CDR3 loop spans 16 amino acids. CDR1 SGHDT and CDR2 YYEEEE come from the germline V gene. The CDR3 DNA is TGTGCCAGCAGCTCGAAAATGGACAGGGTATTGTATGGCTACACCTTC. This sequence encodes CASSSKMDRVLYGYTF.

V gene TRBV10-3 combines with J gene TRBJ2-7; 10 bases agree with TRBD1. The CDR3 extends over 16 amino acids. V lost 4 bases, J lost 2 bases, and 8 bases stayed unmatched. CDR1 is ENHRY and CDR2 is SYGVKD in the germline V gene. The CDR3: CAISARQGAPTYEQYF. CDR3 DNA sequence: TGTGCCATCAGTGCTAGACAGGGGGCTCCCACCTACGAGCAGTACTTC.

The chain joins TRBV18 to TRBJ2-3; TRBD2 matches at 7 bases. Germline V gene data show CDR1 as KGHSH and CDR2 as LQKENI. The V and J ends lost 3 bases and 5 bases, in that order; junction bases with no gene match: 2. The CDR3 spans 13 residues. The chain's CDR3 is CASSPPGGDTQYF. Written as DNA, the CDR3 is TGTGCCAGCTCACCTCCGGGGGGAGATACGCAGTATTTT.

This chain joins TRBV5-6 and TRBJ2-7; tentatively, D is TRBD2 (5 bases). The V gene's germline CDR1 is SGHDT and CDR2 YYEEEE. The CDR3 is made up of 12 amino acids. V lost 2 bases, J lost 3 bases, and 6 bases lay in between. CDR3 nucleotide sequence: TGTGCCAGCAGCTTTACTAGCTACGAGCAGTACTTC. As protein: CASSFTSYEQYF.

The rearrangement uses TRBV19 and TRBJ2-7; D uncertain. This CDR3 contains 13 residues. In germline, CDR1 is LNHDA, CDR2 SQIVND (reference sequence). V dropped 4 bases and J dropped 7 bases, with 14 bases sitting between them. The DNA for the CDR3 is TGTGCCAGTAGTAATAGAGGAATGTGGGAGCAGTACTTC. Protein sequence: CASSNRGMWEQYF.

CDR3 coding DNA: TGTGCCAGCAGCCCGTGGACAGGGGATGACTATGGCTACACCTTC. Its protein is CASSPWTGDDYGYTF. The rearrangement uses TRBV7-9 and TRBJ1-2; TRBD1 aligns across 9 bases. V was clipped by 5 bases and J by 3 bases; unmatched bases: 7. This CDR3 contains 15 residues. The germline V gene encodes CDR1 SEHNR and CDR2 FQNEAQ (reference sequence).